Below, 23 T cell receptor beta chains from the same sample are listed, as sequenced in a study of vaccination and CD4 T cells after COVID-19. Treatment given: approximately 9-day PBMC culture with coronavirus spike peptide pools or control peptides (ViraFEST assay). What these receptors recognize is not known. The Oncomine TCR Beta short-read assay was applied to DNA of cultured CD4+ T cells. Each CDR3 protein is one row after TCRdb ran MiXCR on the PCR reads. The sample holds about 17,000 distinct CDR3 sequences, about 60% seen once. Input material: CD4+ T cells from blood, cultured in vitro. These receptors were collected from a human donor who had recovered from COVID-19.

The chain uses TRBV11-3 and TRBJ2-7; a possible D gene is TRBD1 (5 bases). V lost 1 base and J 6 bases, leaving 16 bases between the germline ends. The CDR3 consists of 15 residues. Germline-derived CDR1 and CDR2 are SGHNT and YENEEA. CDR3 residues: CASSLVGLLPGEQYF. The CDR3 DNA reads as TGTGCCAGCAGCTTAGTGGGGCTTCTCCCTGGCGAGCAGTACTTC.

The chain combines TRBV20-1 with TRBJ2-1; D might be TRBD1 (5 bases). Germline V gives CDR1 DFQATT, CDR2 SNEGSKA (reference sequence). V was cut by 3 bases and J by 7 bases, with 10 bases left in between. The CDR3 covers 12 residues. The CDR3 loop is CSARARENEQFF. Here the CDR3 DNA reads TGCAGTGCTAGGGCCAGGGAAAATGAGCAGTTCTTC.

A few counts support this clonotype. The genes are TRBV19 and TRBJ1-5; 8 bases line up with TRBD1. V trimming: 8 bases; J trimming: 9 bases; junction bases outside the gene matches: 9. This CDR3 has 13 residues. Germline CDR1 is LNHDA and CDR2 is SQIVND (reference sequence). This chain's CDR3 is CASSDRGVGPQHF. The DNA for the CDR3 is TGTGCCAGTTCTGACAGGGGAGTGGGGCCCCAGCATTTT.

This clonotype was picked up a small number of times. The chain employs TRBV7-2 and TRBJ1-2; D is possibly TRBD1 (6 bases). Germline CDR1 and CDR2: SGHTA and FQGNSA. The CDR3 has 13 residues. Trimming cost V 4 bases and J 13 bases, with 19 bases left between them. The CDR3 region has the DNA TGTGCCAGCAGCTCGCATCTACAGGGACAAGGCACCTTC. Translating it yields CASSSHLQGQGTF.

This chain uses TRBV20-1 with TRBJ2-3; D possibly corresponds to TRBD2 (5 bases). The CDR3 spans 15 residues. V was pared by 8 bases and J by 1 base, with 19 bases between. CDR1 DFQATT and CDR2 SNEGSKA come from the germline V gene (reference sequence). DNA of the CDR3: TGCAGTCCCTCCGTACCCACTAGTGGCACAGATACGCAGTATTTT. Translated: CSPSVPTSGTDTQYF.

This clonotype was seen a single time. In DNA, the CDR3 is TGTGCCAGCAGTTTTACGGCCGGGACAGGGGCTCGTACGCAGTATTTT. Translated: CASSFTAGTGARTQYF. The chain couples TRBV11-2 to TRBJ2-3; 10 bases fit TRBD1. Germline V gene data show CDR1 as SGHAT and CDR2 as FQNNGV. With V trimmed by 6 bases and J by 8 bases, 14 bases remained unmatched. The CDR3 extends over 16 amino acids.

This clonotype turned up a few times. The genes are TRBV20-1 and TRBJ1-2; no reliable D call. Germline loops: CDR1 DFQATT, CDR2 SNEGSKA (reference sequence). CDR3 length equals 11 residues. The V end was cut by 3 bases, the J end by 5 bases, with 7 bases between. CDR3 in amino acids: CSARTGYGYTF. DNA of the CDR3: TGCAGTGCTAGGACGGGGTATGGCTACACCTTC.

This clonotype was counted between two and nine times. V usage is TRBV12-5 and J usage is TRBJ2-7; D not resolved. V lost 8 bases to trimming and J lost 5 bases, with 19 bases between them. There are 14 residues in the CDR3. CDR1 LGHNT and CDR2 FRNRAP come from the germline V gene. DNA for the CDR3: TGTGCTAGTTGTCTCGACTTACAGCTTCACGAGCAGTACTTC. Protein sequence: CASCLDLQLHEQYF.

A few counts support this clonotype. This rearrangement joins TRBV6-1 to TRBJ1-5; D remains ambiguous. Germline V CDR1 and CDR2: MNHNS, SASEGT. CDR3 length equals 13 residues. The ends were cut back, 9 bases at V and 7 bases at J, with 16 bases in the middle. The chain's CDR3 is CASQPFLQQPQHF. The CDR3 coding sequence is TGTGCCAGTCAACCCTTCCTACAGCAGCCCCAGCATTTT.

This clonotype was seen more than once but under ten times. V and J are TRBV6-1 and TRBJ2-1, with D perhaps TRBD2 (6 bases). This CDR3 spans 15 amino acids. V lost 1 base and J lost 0, with 7 bases in between. Per the germline V gene, CDR1 is MNHNS and CDR2 is SASEGT. The CDR3 nucleotides read TGTGCCAGCAGTGAAGTCGGGGGCTCCTACAATGAGCAGTTCTTC. Its translation: CASSEVGGSYNEQFF.

This clonotype appeared a few times. The chain couples TRBV7-6 to TRBJ1-5; D is ambiguous. The CDR3 spans 13 residues. Germline V gives CDR1 SGHVS, CDR2 FNYEAQ. V lost 4 bases and J 9 bases, leaving 13 bases between the germline ends. This CDR3 is CASSSDGSRPQHF. The DNA of the CDR3 is TGTGCCAGCAGCTCGGACGGCTCAAGGCCCCAGCATTTT.

This clonotype was recorded only once. The chain employs TRBV11-2 and TRBJ1-1; D perhaps matches TRBD1 (6 bases). The CDR3 spans 14 residues. Deletions cut 8 bases from V and 4 bases from J, with 17 bases between. Germline-derived CDR1 and CDR2 are SGHAT and FQNNGV. CDR3 in amino acids: CASGLTGQSTEAFF. Written as DNA, the CDR3 is TGTGCCAGCGGCCTGACAGGACAGAGCACTGAAGCTTTCTTT. Full variable domain (outside the CDR3, taken from reference TRBV11-2 and TRBJ1-1): EAGVAQSPRYKIIEKRQSVAFWCNPISGHATLYWYQQILGQGPKLLIQFQNNGVVDDSQLPKDRFSAERLKGVDSTLKIQPAKLEDSAVYLCASGLTGQSTEAFFGQGTRLTVV.

This clonotype occurred a few times. The V call is TRBV27, the J call TRBJ2-1; tentative D call: TRBD2 (6 bases). V was shortened by 5 bases and J by 0 bases, with 20 bases between the two germline ends. The CDR3 is 18 amino acids. Germline assignment: CDR1 MNHEY and CDR2 SMNVEV (reference sequence). The CDR3 DNA reads TGTGCCAGCAGTCGGGCTAGCGCGATCCTTAGCTCCTACAATGAGCAGTTCTTC. It is translated as CASSRASAILSSYNEQFF.

The chain uses TRBV19 and TRBJ2-4, with 7 bases aligning to TRBD2. This CDR3 comprises 14 residues. J was trimmed by 8 bases and V by 3 bases; bases with no gene match: 7. Germline-derived CDR1 and CDR2 are LNHDA and SQIVND (reference sequence). The CDR3 sequence: CASSISAGADIQYF. CDR3 sequence (DNA): TGTGCCAGTAGTATTTCGGCGGGAGCAGACATTCAGTACTTC.

V and J are TRBV11-1 and TRBJ2-3, with 8 bases lining up with TRBD2. V was clipped by 10 bases and J by 2 bases; unmatched bases: 5. The CDR3 has 13 residues. The germline V gene encodes CDR1 SGHAT and CDR2 FQDESV (reference sequence). The chain's CDR3 is CATQREYTDTQYF. In DNA form, the CDR3 reads TGTGCCACCCAGCGGGAGTACACAGATACGCAGTATTTT.

This chain connects TRBV29-1 to TRBJ2-7; D is perhaps TRBD2 (7 bases). The CDR3 length is 13 residues. Trimming removed 4 bases from V and 7 bases from J, with 17 bases in between. Per germline, CDR1 SQVTM and CDR2 ANQGSEA. The CDR3 bases are TGCAGCGTTGGGGAGGGGACAAAGAGGGAGCAGTACTTC. Its protein is CSVGEGTKREQYF.

The sample holds a few counts of this clonotype. The V call is TRBV20-1, the J call TRBJ2-3, with unresolved D. There are 14 residues in the CDR3. CDR1 and CDR2 from the germline V gene are DFQATT and SNEGSKA (reference sequence). CDR3 residues: CSVWPPAATDTQYF. In DNA, the CDR3 is TGCAGCGTTTGGCCCCCCGCCGCCACAGATACGCAGTATTTT.

The chain uses TRBV6-5 and TRBJ1-2, with TRBD1 as a possible D gene (6 bases). The germline V gene encodes CDR1 MNHEY and CDR2 SVGAGI. Trimming removed 0 bases at V and 8 bases at J, with 19 bases between. The CDR3 is 16 residues long. CDR3 DNA sequence: TGTGCCAGCAGTTACTCGAATCTCCGGGGGGCGGAGGGCTACACCTTC. This gives the protein CASSYSNLRGAEGYTF.

This clonotype was observed a single time. The V gene is TRBV20-1, the J gene TRBJ1-5, with a tentative D call TRBD1 (6 bases). The ends were cut back, 1 base at V and 2 bases at J, with 6 bases in the middle. Germline CDR1 is DFQATT and CDR2 is SNEGSKA (reference sequence). CDR3 size: 13 residues. The CDR3 DNA sequence: TGCAGTGCTAGAGCAGGGGGCAATCAGCCCCAGCATTTT. It specifies CSARAGGNQPQHF.

This rearrangement joins TRBV19 to TRBJ2-2; either TRBD1 or TRBD2 may supply D (6 bases each). V was shortened by 0 bases and J by 2 bases, with 10 bases between the two germline ends. Looked up from germline, CDR1 is LNHDA and CDR2 is SQIVND (reference sequence). The CDR3 runs to 16 residues. The CDR3 reads CASSIEGGLNTGELFF. Written as DNA, the CDR3 is TGTGCCAGTAGTATAGAAGGGGGGCTTAACACCGGGGAGCTGTTTTTT.

V usage is TRBV11-3 and J usage is TRBJ1-2, with a possible D match to TRBD1 (5 bases). CDR3 length equals 15 residues. V gave up 5 bases and J gave up 2 bases, with 15 bases separating them. In germline, CDR1 is SGHNT, CDR2 YENEEA. The CDR3 sequence is CASSPGSVQNYGYTF. As DNA, the CDR3 is TGTGCCAGCAGCCCAGGGTCGGTACAGAACTATGGCTACACCTTC. The variable domain in full, with the rest retrieved from reference TRBV11-3 and TRBJ1-2, is EAGVVQSPRYKIIEKKQPVAFWCNPISGHNTLYWYLQNLGQGPELLIRYENEEAVDDSQLPKDRFSAERLKGVDSTLKIQPAELGDSAVYLCASSPGSVQNYGYTFGSGTRLTVV.

The CDR3 coding sequence is TGTGCCATCAGTGACAGAGCTCGACCCTACCAAGAGACCCAGTACTTC. Amino acid sequence: CAISDRARPYQETQYF. This sequence joins TRBV10-3 and TRBJ2-5; D ambiguous. V lost 3 bases, J lost 0 bases, and 14 bases lay in between. CDR1 and CDR2 from the germline V gene are ENHRY and SYGVKD. CDR3 length: 16 residues.

This clonotype showed up just a few times. The chain recombines TRBV24-1 with TRBJ2-5; the D is unclear. V lost 3 bases to trimming and J lost 5 bases, with 6 bases between them. Germline CDR1 KGHDR, CDR2 SFDVKD. The CDR3 length is 12 residues. CDR3 region: CATSDNVETQYF. The CDR3 nucleotides are TGTGCCACCAGTGATAACGTCGAGACCCAGTACTTC.